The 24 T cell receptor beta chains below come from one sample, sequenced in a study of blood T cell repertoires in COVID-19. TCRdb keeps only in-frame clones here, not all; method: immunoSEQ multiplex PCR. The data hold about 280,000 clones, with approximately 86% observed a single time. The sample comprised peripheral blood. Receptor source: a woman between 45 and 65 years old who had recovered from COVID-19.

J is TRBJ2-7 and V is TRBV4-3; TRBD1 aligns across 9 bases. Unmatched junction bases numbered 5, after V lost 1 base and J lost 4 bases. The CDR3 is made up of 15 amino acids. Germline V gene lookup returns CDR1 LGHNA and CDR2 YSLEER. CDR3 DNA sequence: TGCGCCAGCAGCCAAGTGCCGGGACAGGGTTACGAGCAGTACTTC. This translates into CASSQVPGQGYEQYF.

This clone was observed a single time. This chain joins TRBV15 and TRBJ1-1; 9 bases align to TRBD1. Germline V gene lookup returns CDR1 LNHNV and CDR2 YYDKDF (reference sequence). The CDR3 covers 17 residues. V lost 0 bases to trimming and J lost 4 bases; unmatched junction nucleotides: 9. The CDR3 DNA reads TGTGCCACCAGCAGAGATCAGGGACAGGGTGGAGGCACTGAAGCTTTCTTT. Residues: CATSRDQGQGGGTEAFF.

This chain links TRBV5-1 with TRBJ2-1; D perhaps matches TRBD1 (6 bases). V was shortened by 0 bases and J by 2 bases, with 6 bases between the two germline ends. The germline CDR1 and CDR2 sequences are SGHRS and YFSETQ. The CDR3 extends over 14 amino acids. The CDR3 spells CASSLGDTYNEQFF. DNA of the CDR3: TGCGCCAGCAGCTTGGGGGACACCTACAATGAGCAGTTCTTC.

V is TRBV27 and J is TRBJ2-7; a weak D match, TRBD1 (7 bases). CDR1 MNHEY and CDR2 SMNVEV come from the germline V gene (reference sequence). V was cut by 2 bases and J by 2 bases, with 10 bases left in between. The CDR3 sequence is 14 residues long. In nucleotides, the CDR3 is TGTGCCAGCAGTTTAGCAGGGGGGACCTACGAGCAGTACTTC. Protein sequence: CASSLAGGTYEQYF.

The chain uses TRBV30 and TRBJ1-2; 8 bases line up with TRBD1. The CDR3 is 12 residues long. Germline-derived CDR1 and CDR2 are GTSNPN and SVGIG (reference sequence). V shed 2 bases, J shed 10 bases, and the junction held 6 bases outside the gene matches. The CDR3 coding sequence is TGTGCCTGGAGTTCGACAGGGGTCGACTACACCTTC. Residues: CAWSSTGVDYTF.

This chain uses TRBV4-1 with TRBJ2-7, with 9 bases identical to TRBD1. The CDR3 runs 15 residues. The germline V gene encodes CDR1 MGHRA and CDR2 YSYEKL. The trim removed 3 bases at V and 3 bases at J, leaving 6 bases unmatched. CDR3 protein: CASSHLDRGGYEQYF. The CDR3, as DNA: TGCGCCAGCAGCCATCTGGACAGGGGAGGCTACGAGCAGTACTTC.

The CDR3 loop is CASSLDRLYGYTF. The CDR3 nucleotides read TGTGCCAGCAGCCTTGACAGACTCTATGGCTACACCTTC. The chain carries TRBV14 and TRBJ1-2; D might be TRBD1 (5 bases). From germline, CDR1 is SGHDN and CDR2 FVKESK. V lost 4 bases, J lost 4 bases, and 10 bases lay in between. The CDR3 consists of 13 residues.

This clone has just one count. The CDR3 loop reads CASSRTGPGNTIYF. The CDR3 bases are TGTGCCAGCAGTAGGACAGGGCCCGGAAACACCATATATTTT. This chain uses TRBV7-2 with TRBJ1-3, with TRBD1 matching 8 bases. Germline assignment: CDR1 SGHTA and CDR2 FQGNSA. V shed 6 bases, J shed 4 bases, and the junction held 5 bases outside the gene matches. The CDR3 consists of 14 residues.

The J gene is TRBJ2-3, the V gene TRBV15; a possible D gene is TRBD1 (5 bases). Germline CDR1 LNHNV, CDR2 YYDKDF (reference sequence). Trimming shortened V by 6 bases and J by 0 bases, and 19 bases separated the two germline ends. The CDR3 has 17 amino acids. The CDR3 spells CATRGQGRKLSTDTQYF. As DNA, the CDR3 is TGTGCCACCAGGGGTCAGGGAAGGAAACTTAGCACAGATACGCAGTATTTT. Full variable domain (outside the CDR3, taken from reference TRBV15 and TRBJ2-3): DAMVIQNPRYQVTQFGKPVTLSCSQTLNHNVMYWYQQKSSQAPKLLFHYYDKDFNNEADTPDNFQSRRPNTSFCFLDIRSPGLGDTAMYLCATRGQGRKLSTDTQYFGPGTRLTVL.

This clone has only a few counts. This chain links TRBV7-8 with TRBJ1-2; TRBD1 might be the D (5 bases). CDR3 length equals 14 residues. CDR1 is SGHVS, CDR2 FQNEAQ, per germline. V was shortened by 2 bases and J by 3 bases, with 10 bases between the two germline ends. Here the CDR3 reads CASSLTGIYYGYTF. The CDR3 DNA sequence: TGTGCCAGCAGCTTAACAGGAATCTACTATGGCTACACCTTC.

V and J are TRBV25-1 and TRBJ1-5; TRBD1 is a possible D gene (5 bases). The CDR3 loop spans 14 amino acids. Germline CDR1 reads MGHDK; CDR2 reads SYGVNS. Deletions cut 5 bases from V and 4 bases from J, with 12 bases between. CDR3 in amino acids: CASSLAGVNQPQHF. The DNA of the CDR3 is TGTGCCAGCAGTTTGGCGGGGGTGAATCAGCCCCAGCATTTT. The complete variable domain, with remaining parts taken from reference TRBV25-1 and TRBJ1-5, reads EADIYQTPRYLVIGTGKKITLECSQTMGHDKMYWYQQDPGMELHLIHYSYGVNSTEKGDLSSESTVSRIRTEHFPLTLESARPSHTSQYLCASSLAGVNQPQHFGDGTRLSIL.

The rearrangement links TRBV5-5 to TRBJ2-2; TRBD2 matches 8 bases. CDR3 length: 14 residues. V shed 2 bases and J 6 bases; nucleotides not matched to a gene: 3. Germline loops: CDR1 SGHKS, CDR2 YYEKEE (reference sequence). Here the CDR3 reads CASSFVTSAGELFF. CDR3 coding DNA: TGTGCCAGCAGCTTCGTGACTAGCGCCGGGGAGCTGTTTTTT.

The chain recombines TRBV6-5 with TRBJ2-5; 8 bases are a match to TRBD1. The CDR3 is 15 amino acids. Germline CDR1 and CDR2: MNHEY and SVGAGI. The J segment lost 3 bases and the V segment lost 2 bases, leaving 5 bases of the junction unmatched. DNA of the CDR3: TGTGCCAGCAGTTACGTGGGACAGGCTGAAGAGACCCAGTACTTC. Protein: CASSYVGQAEETQYF.

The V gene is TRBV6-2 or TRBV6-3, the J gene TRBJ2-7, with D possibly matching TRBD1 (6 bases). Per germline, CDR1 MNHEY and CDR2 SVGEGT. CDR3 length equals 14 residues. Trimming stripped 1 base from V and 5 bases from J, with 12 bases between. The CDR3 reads CASSYLVRGNEQYF. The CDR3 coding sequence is TGTGCCAGCAGTTACTTGGTCAGGGGAAACGAGCAGTACTTC.

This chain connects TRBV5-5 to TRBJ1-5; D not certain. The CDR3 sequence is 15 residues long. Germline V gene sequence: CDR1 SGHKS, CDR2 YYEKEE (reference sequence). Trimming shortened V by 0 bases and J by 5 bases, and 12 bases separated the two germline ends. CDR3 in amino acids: CASSLAQTPYQPQHF. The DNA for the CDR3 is TGTGCCAGCAGCTTGGCTCAGACTCCGTATCAGCCCCAGCATTTT.

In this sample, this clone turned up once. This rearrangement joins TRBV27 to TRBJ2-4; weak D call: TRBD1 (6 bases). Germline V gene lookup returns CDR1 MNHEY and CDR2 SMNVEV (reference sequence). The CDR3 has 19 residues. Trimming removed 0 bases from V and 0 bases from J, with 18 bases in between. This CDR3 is CASSLSMGGQSGAKNIQYF. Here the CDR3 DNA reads TGTGCCAGCAGTTTATCAATGGGTGGACAGAGTGGAGCCAAAAACATTCAGTACTTC.

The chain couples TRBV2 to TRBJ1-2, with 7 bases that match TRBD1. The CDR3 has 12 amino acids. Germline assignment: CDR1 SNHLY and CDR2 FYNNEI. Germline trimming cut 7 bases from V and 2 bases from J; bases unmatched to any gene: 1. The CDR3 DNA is TGTGCCAGCAAGGGACAGAACTATGGCTACACCTTC. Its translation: CASKGQNYGYTF.

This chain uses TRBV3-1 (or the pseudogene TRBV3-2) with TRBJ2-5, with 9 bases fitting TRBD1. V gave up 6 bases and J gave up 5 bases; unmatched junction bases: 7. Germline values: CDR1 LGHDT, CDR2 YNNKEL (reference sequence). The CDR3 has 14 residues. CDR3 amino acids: CASRGGTGKETQYF. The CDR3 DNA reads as TGTGCCAGCAGGGGAGGGACAGGGAAGGAGACCCAGTACTTC.

For the CDR3, the DNA is TGTGCCAGCTCACCGGCGGGAGGGGTTTTGGACGAGCAGTACTTC. Translation: CASSPAGGVLDEQYF. The chain combines TRBV18 with TRBJ2-7; 9 nucleotides agree with TRBD2. CDR3 size: 15 residues. With V trimmed by 3 bases and J by 5 bases, 8 bases remained unmatched. CDR1 and CDR2 from the germline V gene are KGHSH and LQKENI.

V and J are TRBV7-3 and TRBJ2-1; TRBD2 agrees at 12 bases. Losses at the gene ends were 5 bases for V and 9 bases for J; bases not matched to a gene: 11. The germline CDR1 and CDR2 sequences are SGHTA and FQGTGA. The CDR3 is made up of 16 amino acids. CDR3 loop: CASSARASGRGIEQFF. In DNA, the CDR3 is TGTGCCAGCAGCGCGCGGGCTAGCGGGAGGGGGATTGAGCAGTTCTTC. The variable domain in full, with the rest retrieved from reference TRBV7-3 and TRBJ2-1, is GAGVSQTPSNKVTEKGKYVELRCDPISGHTALYWYRQSLGQGPEFLIYFQGTGAADDSGLPNDRFFAVRPEGSVSTLKIQRTERGDSAVYLCASSARASGRGIEQFFGPGTRLTVL.

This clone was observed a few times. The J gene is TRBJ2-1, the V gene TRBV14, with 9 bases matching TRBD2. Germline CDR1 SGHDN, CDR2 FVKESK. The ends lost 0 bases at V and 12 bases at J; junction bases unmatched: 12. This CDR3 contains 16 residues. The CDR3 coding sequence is TGTGCCAGCAGCCAAGATTCAGCGGGAGGCCTCCGCGGGCAGTTCTTC. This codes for CASSQDSAGGLRGQFF.

CDR3 nucleotide sequence: TGTGCCAGCAGTTACCTTCTAGCTCCCTACGAGCAGTACTTC. This sequence encodes CASSYLLAPYEQYF. The chain carries TRBV6-5 and TRBJ2-7; tentative D call: TRBD2 (5 bases). Per germline, CDR1 MNHEY and CDR2 SVGAGI. Between the trimmed V and J ends, which lost 2 bases and 2 bases, there was a span of 10 bases. CDR3 length: 14 amino acids.

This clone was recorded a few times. CDR3 bases: TGTGCCTGGAGCCCCGGGAGTAATTCACCCCTCCACTTT. Residues: CAWSPGSNSPLHF. The J gene is TRBJ1-6, the V gene TRBV30; D gene ambiguous. Germline CDR1 is GTSNPN and CDR2 is SVGIG (reference sequence). V shed 3 bases and J shed 6 bases, with 9 bases lying between them. The CDR3 runs to 13 residues.

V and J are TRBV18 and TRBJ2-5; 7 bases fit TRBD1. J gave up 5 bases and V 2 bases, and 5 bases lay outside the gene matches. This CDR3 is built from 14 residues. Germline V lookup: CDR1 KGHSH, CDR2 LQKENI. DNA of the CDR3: TGTGCCAGCTCACCATGGGACAGAGTCGAGACCCAGTACTTC. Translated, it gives CASSPWDRVETQYF.